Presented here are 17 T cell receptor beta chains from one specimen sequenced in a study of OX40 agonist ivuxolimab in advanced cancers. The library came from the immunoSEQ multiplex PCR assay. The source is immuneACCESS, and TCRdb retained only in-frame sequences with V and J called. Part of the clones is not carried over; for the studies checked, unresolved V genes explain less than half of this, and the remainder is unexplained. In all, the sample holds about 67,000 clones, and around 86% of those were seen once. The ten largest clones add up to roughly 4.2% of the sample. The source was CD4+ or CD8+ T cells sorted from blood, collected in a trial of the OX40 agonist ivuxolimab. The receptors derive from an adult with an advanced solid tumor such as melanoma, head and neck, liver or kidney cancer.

As DNA, the CDR3 is TGTGCCCCCGGGCGTCAAGAGACCCAGTACTTC. Amino acids: CAPGRQETQYF. The chain combines TRBV6-5 with TRBJ2-5; unclear D gene. CDR1 is MNHEY, CDR2 SVGAGI, per germline. The CDR3 is made up of 11 amino acids. With 11 bases removed from V and 2 bases from J, the gap between germline ends came to 9 bases.

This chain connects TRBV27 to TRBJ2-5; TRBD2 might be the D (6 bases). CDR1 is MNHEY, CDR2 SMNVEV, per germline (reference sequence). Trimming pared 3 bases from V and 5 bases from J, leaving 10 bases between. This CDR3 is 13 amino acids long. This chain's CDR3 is CASSFLEGETQYF. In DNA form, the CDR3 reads TGTGCCAGCAGTTTCCTGGAGGGGGAGACCCAGTACTTC.

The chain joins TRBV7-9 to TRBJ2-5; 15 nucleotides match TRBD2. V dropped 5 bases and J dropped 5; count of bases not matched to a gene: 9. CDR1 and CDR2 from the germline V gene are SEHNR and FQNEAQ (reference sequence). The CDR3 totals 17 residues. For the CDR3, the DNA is TGTGCCAGCAGCGGAATTGGACTAGCGGGAGGGCAGGAGACCCAGTACTTC. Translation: CASSGIGLAGGQETQYF.

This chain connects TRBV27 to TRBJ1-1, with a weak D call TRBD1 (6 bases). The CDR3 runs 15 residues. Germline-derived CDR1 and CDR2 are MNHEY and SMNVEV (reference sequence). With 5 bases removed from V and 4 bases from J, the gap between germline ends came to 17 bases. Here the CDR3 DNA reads TGTGCCAGCAGTCTCCGCGGGGGGCCATTCACTGAAGCTTTCTTT. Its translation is CASSLRGGPFTEAFF.

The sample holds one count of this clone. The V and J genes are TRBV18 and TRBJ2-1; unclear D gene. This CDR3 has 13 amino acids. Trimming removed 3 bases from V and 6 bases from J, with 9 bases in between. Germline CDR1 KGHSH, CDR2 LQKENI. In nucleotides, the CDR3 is TGTGCCAGCTCACCCGGTAGAGGCAATGAGCAGTTCTTC. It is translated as CASSPGRGNEQFF.

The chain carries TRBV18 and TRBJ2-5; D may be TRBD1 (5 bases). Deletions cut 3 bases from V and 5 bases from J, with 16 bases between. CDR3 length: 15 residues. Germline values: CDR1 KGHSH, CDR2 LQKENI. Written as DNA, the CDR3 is TGTGCCAGCTCACCTAACCAAGGGGCCCGGGAGACCCAGTACTTC. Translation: CASSPNQGARETQYF.

Written as DNA, the CDR3 is TGTGCCAGCAGTGAAAGTTTGCTGACAGGGATGGATGGCTACACCTTC. Its protein product is CASSESLLTGMDGYTF. This chain links TRBV6-1 with TRBJ1-2, with TRBD1 matching 7 bases. Germline V lookup: CDR1 MNHNS, CDR2 SASEGT. Trimming removed 2 bases from V and 6 bases from J; junction bases left unmatched: 12. The CDR3 spans 16 residues.

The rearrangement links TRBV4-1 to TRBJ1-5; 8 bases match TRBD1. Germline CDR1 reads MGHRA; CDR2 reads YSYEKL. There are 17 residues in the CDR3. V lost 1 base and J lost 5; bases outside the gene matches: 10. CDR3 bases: TGCGCCAGCAGCCAAGTAGGAGGCAGGGGGCTAGATCAGCCCCAGCATTTT. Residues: CASSQVGGRGLDQPQHF.

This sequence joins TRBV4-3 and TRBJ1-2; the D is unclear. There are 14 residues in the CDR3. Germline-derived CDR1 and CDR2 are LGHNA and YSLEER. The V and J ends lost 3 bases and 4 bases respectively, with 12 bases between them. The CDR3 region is CASSQGGHPYGYTF. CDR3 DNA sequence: TGCGCCAGCAGCCAGGGAGGTCATCCCTATGGCTACACCTTC.

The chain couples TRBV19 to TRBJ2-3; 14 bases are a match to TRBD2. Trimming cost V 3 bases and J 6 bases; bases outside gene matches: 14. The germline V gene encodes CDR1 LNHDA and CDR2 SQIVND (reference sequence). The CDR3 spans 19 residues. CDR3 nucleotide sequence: TGTGCCAGTAGTATTCTTGCCGGGACTAGCGGGGGTGGGATGGATACGCAGTATTTT. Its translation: CASSILAGTSGGGMDTQYF.

In DNA form, the CDR3 reads TGTGCCAGCGGACGACTAGCGGGAGCCTACAATGAGCAGTTCTTC. This gives the protein CASGRLAGAYNEQFF. V and J are TRBV6-1 and TRBJ2-1, with TRBD2 identical over 12 bases. The CDR3 covers 15 residues. CDR1 is MNHNS, CDR2 SASEGT, per germline. The ends lost 8 bases at V and 2 bases at J; junction bases unmatched: 4.

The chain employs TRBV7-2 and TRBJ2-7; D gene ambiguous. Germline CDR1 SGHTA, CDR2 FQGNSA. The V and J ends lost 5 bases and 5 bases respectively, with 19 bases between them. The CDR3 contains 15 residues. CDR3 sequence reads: CASSPRAAGGHEQYF. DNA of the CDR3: TGTGCCAGCAGCCCCCGGGCTGCCGGCGGCCACGAGCAGTACTTC.

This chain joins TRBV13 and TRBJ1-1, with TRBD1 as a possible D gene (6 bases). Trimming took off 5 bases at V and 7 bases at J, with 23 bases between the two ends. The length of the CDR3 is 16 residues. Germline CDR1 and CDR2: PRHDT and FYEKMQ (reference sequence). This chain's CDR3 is CASSLEAGAGVNEAFF. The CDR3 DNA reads TGTGCCAGCAGCCTCGAGGCCGGGGCAGGGGTGAATGAAGCTTTCTTT.

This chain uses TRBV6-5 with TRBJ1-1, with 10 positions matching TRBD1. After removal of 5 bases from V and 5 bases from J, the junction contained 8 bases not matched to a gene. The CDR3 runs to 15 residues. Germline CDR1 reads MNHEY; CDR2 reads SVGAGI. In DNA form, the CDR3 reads TGTGCCAGCAGTCCTAGGGACAGGGGAGTTACTGAAGCTTTCTTT. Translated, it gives CASSPRDRGVTEAFF.

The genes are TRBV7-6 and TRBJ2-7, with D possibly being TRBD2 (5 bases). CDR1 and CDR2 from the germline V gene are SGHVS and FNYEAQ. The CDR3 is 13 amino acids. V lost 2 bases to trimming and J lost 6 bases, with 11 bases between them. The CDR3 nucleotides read TGTGCCAGCAGCTTAAACTTTGGAGGCGAGCAGTACTTC. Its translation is CASSLNFGGEQYF.

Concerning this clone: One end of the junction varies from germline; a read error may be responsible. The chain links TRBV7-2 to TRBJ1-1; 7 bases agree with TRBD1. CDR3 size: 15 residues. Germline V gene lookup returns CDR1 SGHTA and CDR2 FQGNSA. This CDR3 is CASSLGDRVNNEAFF. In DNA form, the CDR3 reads TGTGCCAGCAGCTTAGGAGACAGGGTAAACAATGAAGCTTTCTTT. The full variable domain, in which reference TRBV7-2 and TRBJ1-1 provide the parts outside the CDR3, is GAGVSQSPSNKVTEKGKDVELRCDPISGHTALYWYRQSLGQGLEFLIYFQGNSAPDKSGLPSDRFSAERTGGSVSTLTIQRTQQEDSAVYLCASSLGDRVNNEAFFGQGTRLTVV.

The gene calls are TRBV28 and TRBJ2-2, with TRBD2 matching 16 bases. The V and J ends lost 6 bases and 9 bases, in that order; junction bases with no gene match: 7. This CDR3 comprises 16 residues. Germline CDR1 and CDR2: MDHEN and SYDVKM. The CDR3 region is CASSHGTSGGGRELFF. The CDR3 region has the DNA TGTGCCAGCAGCCACGGGACTAGCGGGGGGGGTCGGGAGCTGTTTTTT.